These 18 T cell receptor beta chains originate from one sample sequenced in a study of response to subunit inactivated influenza vaccine. TCRdb analysed the RT-PCR reads with MiXCR anew, one entry per CDR3 protein. The data contain roughly 540,000 distinct CDR3 sequences, approximately 20% of them singletons. Separately, the same data were catalogued under a study of T cells expressing NK-cell markers. From that paper: Libraries used 5'RACE template switching adding universal primer site and UMIs.

The source was CD4+ T cells sorted from PBMCs, collected 11 to 12 days after vaccination. The source is a man aged 50 to 59 who received an inactivated influenza vaccine.

This clonotype was picked up a small number of times. The V and J genes are TRBV7-7 and TRBJ2-7, with D possibly called TRBD1 or TRBD2 (5 bases each). Germline CDR1 and CDR2: SSHAT and FNYEAQ (reference sequence). The V and J ends lost 5 bases and 0 bases respectively, with 14 bases between them. This CDR3 region has 15 residues. CDR3 sequence reads: CASSPGPTLSYEQYF. The CDR3 DNA sequence: TGTGCCAGCAGCCCGGGACCGACACTCTCCTACGAGCAGTACTTC.

The gene calls are TRBV6-2 or TRBV6-3 and TRBJ2-3, with no clear D. V was pared by 5 bases and J by 2 bases, with 5 bases between. Germline assignment: CDR1 MNHEY and CDR2 SVGEGT. There are 12 residues in the CDR3. The CDR3 loop is CASSRNTDTQYF. The CDR3 coding sequence is TGTGCCAGCAGTAGAAACACAGATACGCAGTATTTT.

The table lists this clonotype with a few counts. The chain couples TRBV4-2 to TRBJ1-6, with 8 bases identical to TRBD1. Germline-derived CDR1 and CDR2 are LGHNA and YNFKEQ. This CDR3 spans 16 amino acids. With 0 bases clipped from V and 3 bases from J, the junction kept 1 base outside the gene matches. The CDR3 bases are TGTGCCAGCAGCCAAGAGGACAGGGACTATAATTCACCCCTCCACTTT. Its protein product is CASSQEDRDYNSPLHF.

In its sample, this clonotype was seen a few times. V is TRBV7-8 and J is TRBJ2-7; 10 bases line up with TRBD1. The CDR3 has 16 amino acids. V was clipped by 3 bases and J by 5 bases; unmatched bases: 10. The germline V gene encodes CDR1 SGHVS and CDR2 FQNEAQ. Here the CDR3 DNA reads TGTGCCAGCAGCTTCTACCGGGACAGGGGATTCGACGAGCAGTACTTC. Translation gives CASSFYRDRGFDEQYF.

The table lists this clonotype with a count of one. The chain combines TRBV7-2 with TRBJ2-7; D remains unclear. The length of the CDR3 is 13 residues. The V and J ends lost 4 bases and 0 bases respectively, with 7 bases between them. Germline assignment: CDR1 SGHTA and CDR2 FQGNSA. The CDR3 spells CASSSPASYEQYF. In DNA, the CDR3 is TGTGCCAGCAGCTCCCCCGCCTCCTACGAGCAGTACTTC.

The chain employs TRBV6-5 and TRBJ2-3; TRBD2 aligns across 10 bases. V lost 2 bases, J lost 5 bases, and 10 bases stayed unmatched. The germline CDR1 and CDR2 sequences are MNHEY and SVGAGI. This CDR3 contains 17 residues. CDR3 bases: TGTGCCAGCAGTTACCTGGGGAGCGGGGGGGCCGGAGATACGCAGTATTTT. Encoded protein: CASSYLGSGGAGDTQYF.

The table lists this clonotype with a few counts. The J gene is TRBJ2-2, the V gene TRBV3-1; D is unclear. In germline, CDR1 is LGHDT, CDR2 YNNKEL (reference sequence). This CDR3 is built from 17 residues. Trimming shortened V by 0 bases and J by 6 bases, and 17 bases separated the two germline ends. The CDR3 loop reads CASSQDARTDVPGELFF. The DNA of the CDR3 is TGTGCCAGCAGCCAAGACGCGCGGACGGATGTACCCGGGGAGCTGTTTTTT.

This clonotype was seen a single time. The chain couples TRBV5-1 to TRBJ2-1; 8 bases map to TRBD1. Germline assignment: CDR1 SGHRS and CDR2 YFSETQ. CDR3 size: 15 residues. Unmatched junction bases numbered 7, after V lost 0 bases and J lost 8 bases. Written as DNA, the CDR3 is TGCGCCAGCAGCTTGGGGGACAGGCCTTTGGATGAGCAGTTCTTC. Translated: CASSLGDRPLDEQFF.

The chain recombines TRBV5-1 with TRBJ2-7; 8 positions match TRBD1. V shed 4 bases and J 5 bases; nucleotides not matched to a gene: 8. Germline assignment: CDR1 SGHRS and CDR2 YFSETQ. CDR3 size: 14 residues. CDR3 loop: CASSPRTGINEQYF. CDR3 DNA sequence: TGCGCCAGCAGCCCCCGGACAGGGATAAACGAGCAGTACTTC.

The genes are TRBV10-3 and TRBJ2-1; D is possibly TRBD1 (6 bases). There are 15 residues in the CDR3. CDR1 and CDR2 from the germline V gene are ENHRY and SYGVKD. Trimming removed 4 bases at V and 5 bases at J, with 15 bases between. CDR3 in DNA: TGTGCCATCAGTGCAGACTACAGGGCCAACAATGAGCAGTTCTTC. This encodes CAISADYRANNEQFF.

The rearrangement joins TRBV18 to TRBJ1-6; the D is unclear. CDR1 is KGHSH, CDR2 LQKENI, per germline. CDR3 length: 15 residues. The V end was cut by 6 bases, the J end by 0 bases, with 9 bases between. CDR3 protein: CASSSGNSYNSPLHF. CDR3 coding DNA: TGTGCCAGCTCGTCGGGAAACTCCTATAATTCACCCCTCCACTTT. Filled out from reference TRBV18 and TRBJ1-6, the complete variable domain reads NAGVMQNPRHLVRRRGQEARLRCSPMKGHSHVYWYRQLPEEGLKFMVYLQKENIIDESGMPKERFSAEFPKEGPSILRIQQVVRGDSAAYFCASSSGNSYNSPLHFGNGTRLTVT.

The rearrangement uses TRBV7-2 and TRBJ1-2, with D unclear. This CDR3 has 13 residues. Germline lookup yields CDR1 SGHTA and CDR2 FQGNSA. The V gene lost 4 bases and the J gene lost 3 bases, with 9 bases spanning the gap. In DNA form, the CDR3 reads TGTGCCAGCAGCTCTCGGCCGGACTATGGCTACACCTTC. Its protein is CASSSRPDYGYTF.

This clonotype was recorded a few times. The chain joins TRBV29-1 to TRBJ1-4, with TRBD1 matching over 9 bases. CDR3 length equals 16 residues. Unmatched junction bases numbered 11, after V lost 7 bases and J lost 2 bases. Looked up from germline, CDR1 is SQVTM and CDR2 is ANQGSEA. Here the CDR3 DNA reads TGCAGCGGCATGCCCGGACAGGGGACGACTAATGAAAAACTGTTTTTT. Its translation: CSGMPGQGTTNEKLFF.

This clonotype has a handful of counts. The CDR3 here is CASSQDPRGHQPQHF. The CDR3 nucleotides are TGCGCCAGCAGCCAAGACCCCCGGGGGCATCAGCCCCAGCATTTT. The chain carries TRBV4-1 and TRBJ1-5; tentative D call: TRBD1 (6 bases). Per the germline V gene, CDR1 is MGHRA and CDR2 is YSYEKL. CDR3 size: 15 residues. V lost 0 bases and J 5 bases, leaving 11 bases between the germline ends.

This clonotype was picked up a small number of times. V gene TRBV11-2 combines with J gene TRBJ1-5; 9 nucleotides align to TRBD1. Germline lookup yields CDR1 SGHAT and CDR2 FQNNGV. J lost 2 bases, V lost 0 bases, and 8 bases had no gene match. The CDR3 loop spans 18 amino acids. The CDR3 DNA sequence: TGTGCCAGCAGCTTAGAGGGACAGGGCTGGGGAGGCAATCAGCCCCAGCATTTT. It yields the protein CASSLEGQGWGGNQPQHF.

The chain employs TRBV20-1 and TRBJ2-3, with D perhaps given as TRBD1 or TRBD2 (6 bases each). The CDR3 consists of 17 residues. The V gene's germline CDR1 is DFQATT and CDR2 SNEGSKA (reference sequence). V lost 1 base and J 4 bases, leaving 21 bases between the germline ends. This chain's CDR3 is CSARAGAGDLWADTQYF. As DNA, the CDR3 is TGCAGTGCTAGAGCGGGAGCAGGGGATTTATGGGCAGATACGCAGTATTTT.

The CDR3 sequence is CASSRQTQETQYF. The CDR3 DNA reads as TGTGCCAGCAGCCGACAGACCCAAGAGACCCAGTACTTC. The chain carries TRBV6-2 or TRBV6-3 and TRBJ2-5; D is perhaps TRBD1 (5 bases). Germline V gene data show CDR1 as MNHEY and CDR2 as SVGEGT. The CDR3 totals 13 residues. V was shortened by 6 bases and J by 1 base, with 9 bases between the two germline ends.

This chain uses TRBV2 with TRBJ2-7; the D call may be TRBD1 or TRBD2 (6 bases each). Germline CDR1 SNHLY, CDR2 FYNNEI. The CDR3 length is 14 residues. V dropped 6 bases and J dropped 3 bases, with 15 bases sitting between them. The CDR3 DNA reads TGTGCCAGCAGGCGGGACAAACCGAACTACGAGCAGTACTTC. Its protein is CASRRDKPNYEQYF.